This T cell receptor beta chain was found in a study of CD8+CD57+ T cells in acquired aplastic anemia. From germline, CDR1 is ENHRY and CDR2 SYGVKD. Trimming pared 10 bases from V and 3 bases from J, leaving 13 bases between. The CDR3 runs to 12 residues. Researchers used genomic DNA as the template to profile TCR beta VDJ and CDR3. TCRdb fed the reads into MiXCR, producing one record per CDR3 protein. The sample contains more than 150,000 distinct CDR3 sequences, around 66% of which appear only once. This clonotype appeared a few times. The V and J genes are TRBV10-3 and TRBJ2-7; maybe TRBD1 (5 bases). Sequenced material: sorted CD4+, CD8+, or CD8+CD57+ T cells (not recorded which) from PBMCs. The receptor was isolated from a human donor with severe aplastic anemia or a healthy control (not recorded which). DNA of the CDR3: TGTGCCACCCAGGGAAGGTTCTACGAGCAGTACTTC. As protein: CATQGRFYEQYF.